This T cell receptor beta chain was profiled in a study of T cell responses to AZD1222 COVID-19 vaccine. Notes on the study in general: Clonal diversity may have been underestimated, and the donors were mostly white British, with more females than males. Two AZD1222 administrations were followed by greater Spike-specific TCR breadth and depth.

Using immunoSEQ multiplex PCR, the repertoire was profiled, and TCRdb retains in-frame clones only, with some absent. The sample records about 110,000 clones, about 85% being singletons. CDR1 LNHDA and CDR2 SQIVND come from the germline V gene (reference sequence). V was pared by 0 bases and J by 8 bases, with 7 bases of the junction left unmatched. The CDR3 totals 15 residues. This clone was seen only a few times. What it recognizes is unknown. Source: peripheral blood, taken on day 0 of AZD1222 vaccination. The V and J genes are TRBV19 and TRBJ1-2; 9 bases are shared with TRBD1. This TCR was sampled from an adult in good health. The CDR3 bases are TGTGCCAGTAGTATAGAGAACAGGGGGCGCGGAGGCTACACCTTC. It translates to CASSIENRGRGGYTF.